This T cell receptor (beta chain) was profiled in a study of beta chain features in type 1 diabetes. Study-wide points: A definitive answer on HLA type influencing TCRB rearrangement was not reached here. Over-representation of high TCR-expressing cells was a possible consequence of cDNA sequencing.

Using CD45RO/CCR7/CD25/CD127/CD95/CD27, CD4+ naive, central memory, regulatory and stem cell-like memory cells were sorted. With respect to this clone: Its antigen is undetermined.

Trimming took 2 bases from V and 2 from J, leaving 5 bases between them. This CDR3 region has 13 residues. Per the germline V gene, CDR1 is LNHDA and CDR2 is SQIVND (reference sequence). Expressed TCRB transcripts got sequenced, as all isolated RNA was reverse transcribed. Measured with immunoSEQ multiplex PCR; TCRdb has only the in-frame clones, and not every one. Here the sample spans 300,000 to 350,000 clones, less than 10% being singletons. Sequencing was carried out using central memory CD4+ T cells from blood. The chain is built from TRBV19 and TRBJ2-3, with D uncertain. This receptor was identified in a woman aged 18-30 years in good health. CDR3 amino acids: CASSIQITDTQYF. The CDR3, as DNA: TGTGCCAGTAGTATACAGATCACAGATACGCAGTATTTT.